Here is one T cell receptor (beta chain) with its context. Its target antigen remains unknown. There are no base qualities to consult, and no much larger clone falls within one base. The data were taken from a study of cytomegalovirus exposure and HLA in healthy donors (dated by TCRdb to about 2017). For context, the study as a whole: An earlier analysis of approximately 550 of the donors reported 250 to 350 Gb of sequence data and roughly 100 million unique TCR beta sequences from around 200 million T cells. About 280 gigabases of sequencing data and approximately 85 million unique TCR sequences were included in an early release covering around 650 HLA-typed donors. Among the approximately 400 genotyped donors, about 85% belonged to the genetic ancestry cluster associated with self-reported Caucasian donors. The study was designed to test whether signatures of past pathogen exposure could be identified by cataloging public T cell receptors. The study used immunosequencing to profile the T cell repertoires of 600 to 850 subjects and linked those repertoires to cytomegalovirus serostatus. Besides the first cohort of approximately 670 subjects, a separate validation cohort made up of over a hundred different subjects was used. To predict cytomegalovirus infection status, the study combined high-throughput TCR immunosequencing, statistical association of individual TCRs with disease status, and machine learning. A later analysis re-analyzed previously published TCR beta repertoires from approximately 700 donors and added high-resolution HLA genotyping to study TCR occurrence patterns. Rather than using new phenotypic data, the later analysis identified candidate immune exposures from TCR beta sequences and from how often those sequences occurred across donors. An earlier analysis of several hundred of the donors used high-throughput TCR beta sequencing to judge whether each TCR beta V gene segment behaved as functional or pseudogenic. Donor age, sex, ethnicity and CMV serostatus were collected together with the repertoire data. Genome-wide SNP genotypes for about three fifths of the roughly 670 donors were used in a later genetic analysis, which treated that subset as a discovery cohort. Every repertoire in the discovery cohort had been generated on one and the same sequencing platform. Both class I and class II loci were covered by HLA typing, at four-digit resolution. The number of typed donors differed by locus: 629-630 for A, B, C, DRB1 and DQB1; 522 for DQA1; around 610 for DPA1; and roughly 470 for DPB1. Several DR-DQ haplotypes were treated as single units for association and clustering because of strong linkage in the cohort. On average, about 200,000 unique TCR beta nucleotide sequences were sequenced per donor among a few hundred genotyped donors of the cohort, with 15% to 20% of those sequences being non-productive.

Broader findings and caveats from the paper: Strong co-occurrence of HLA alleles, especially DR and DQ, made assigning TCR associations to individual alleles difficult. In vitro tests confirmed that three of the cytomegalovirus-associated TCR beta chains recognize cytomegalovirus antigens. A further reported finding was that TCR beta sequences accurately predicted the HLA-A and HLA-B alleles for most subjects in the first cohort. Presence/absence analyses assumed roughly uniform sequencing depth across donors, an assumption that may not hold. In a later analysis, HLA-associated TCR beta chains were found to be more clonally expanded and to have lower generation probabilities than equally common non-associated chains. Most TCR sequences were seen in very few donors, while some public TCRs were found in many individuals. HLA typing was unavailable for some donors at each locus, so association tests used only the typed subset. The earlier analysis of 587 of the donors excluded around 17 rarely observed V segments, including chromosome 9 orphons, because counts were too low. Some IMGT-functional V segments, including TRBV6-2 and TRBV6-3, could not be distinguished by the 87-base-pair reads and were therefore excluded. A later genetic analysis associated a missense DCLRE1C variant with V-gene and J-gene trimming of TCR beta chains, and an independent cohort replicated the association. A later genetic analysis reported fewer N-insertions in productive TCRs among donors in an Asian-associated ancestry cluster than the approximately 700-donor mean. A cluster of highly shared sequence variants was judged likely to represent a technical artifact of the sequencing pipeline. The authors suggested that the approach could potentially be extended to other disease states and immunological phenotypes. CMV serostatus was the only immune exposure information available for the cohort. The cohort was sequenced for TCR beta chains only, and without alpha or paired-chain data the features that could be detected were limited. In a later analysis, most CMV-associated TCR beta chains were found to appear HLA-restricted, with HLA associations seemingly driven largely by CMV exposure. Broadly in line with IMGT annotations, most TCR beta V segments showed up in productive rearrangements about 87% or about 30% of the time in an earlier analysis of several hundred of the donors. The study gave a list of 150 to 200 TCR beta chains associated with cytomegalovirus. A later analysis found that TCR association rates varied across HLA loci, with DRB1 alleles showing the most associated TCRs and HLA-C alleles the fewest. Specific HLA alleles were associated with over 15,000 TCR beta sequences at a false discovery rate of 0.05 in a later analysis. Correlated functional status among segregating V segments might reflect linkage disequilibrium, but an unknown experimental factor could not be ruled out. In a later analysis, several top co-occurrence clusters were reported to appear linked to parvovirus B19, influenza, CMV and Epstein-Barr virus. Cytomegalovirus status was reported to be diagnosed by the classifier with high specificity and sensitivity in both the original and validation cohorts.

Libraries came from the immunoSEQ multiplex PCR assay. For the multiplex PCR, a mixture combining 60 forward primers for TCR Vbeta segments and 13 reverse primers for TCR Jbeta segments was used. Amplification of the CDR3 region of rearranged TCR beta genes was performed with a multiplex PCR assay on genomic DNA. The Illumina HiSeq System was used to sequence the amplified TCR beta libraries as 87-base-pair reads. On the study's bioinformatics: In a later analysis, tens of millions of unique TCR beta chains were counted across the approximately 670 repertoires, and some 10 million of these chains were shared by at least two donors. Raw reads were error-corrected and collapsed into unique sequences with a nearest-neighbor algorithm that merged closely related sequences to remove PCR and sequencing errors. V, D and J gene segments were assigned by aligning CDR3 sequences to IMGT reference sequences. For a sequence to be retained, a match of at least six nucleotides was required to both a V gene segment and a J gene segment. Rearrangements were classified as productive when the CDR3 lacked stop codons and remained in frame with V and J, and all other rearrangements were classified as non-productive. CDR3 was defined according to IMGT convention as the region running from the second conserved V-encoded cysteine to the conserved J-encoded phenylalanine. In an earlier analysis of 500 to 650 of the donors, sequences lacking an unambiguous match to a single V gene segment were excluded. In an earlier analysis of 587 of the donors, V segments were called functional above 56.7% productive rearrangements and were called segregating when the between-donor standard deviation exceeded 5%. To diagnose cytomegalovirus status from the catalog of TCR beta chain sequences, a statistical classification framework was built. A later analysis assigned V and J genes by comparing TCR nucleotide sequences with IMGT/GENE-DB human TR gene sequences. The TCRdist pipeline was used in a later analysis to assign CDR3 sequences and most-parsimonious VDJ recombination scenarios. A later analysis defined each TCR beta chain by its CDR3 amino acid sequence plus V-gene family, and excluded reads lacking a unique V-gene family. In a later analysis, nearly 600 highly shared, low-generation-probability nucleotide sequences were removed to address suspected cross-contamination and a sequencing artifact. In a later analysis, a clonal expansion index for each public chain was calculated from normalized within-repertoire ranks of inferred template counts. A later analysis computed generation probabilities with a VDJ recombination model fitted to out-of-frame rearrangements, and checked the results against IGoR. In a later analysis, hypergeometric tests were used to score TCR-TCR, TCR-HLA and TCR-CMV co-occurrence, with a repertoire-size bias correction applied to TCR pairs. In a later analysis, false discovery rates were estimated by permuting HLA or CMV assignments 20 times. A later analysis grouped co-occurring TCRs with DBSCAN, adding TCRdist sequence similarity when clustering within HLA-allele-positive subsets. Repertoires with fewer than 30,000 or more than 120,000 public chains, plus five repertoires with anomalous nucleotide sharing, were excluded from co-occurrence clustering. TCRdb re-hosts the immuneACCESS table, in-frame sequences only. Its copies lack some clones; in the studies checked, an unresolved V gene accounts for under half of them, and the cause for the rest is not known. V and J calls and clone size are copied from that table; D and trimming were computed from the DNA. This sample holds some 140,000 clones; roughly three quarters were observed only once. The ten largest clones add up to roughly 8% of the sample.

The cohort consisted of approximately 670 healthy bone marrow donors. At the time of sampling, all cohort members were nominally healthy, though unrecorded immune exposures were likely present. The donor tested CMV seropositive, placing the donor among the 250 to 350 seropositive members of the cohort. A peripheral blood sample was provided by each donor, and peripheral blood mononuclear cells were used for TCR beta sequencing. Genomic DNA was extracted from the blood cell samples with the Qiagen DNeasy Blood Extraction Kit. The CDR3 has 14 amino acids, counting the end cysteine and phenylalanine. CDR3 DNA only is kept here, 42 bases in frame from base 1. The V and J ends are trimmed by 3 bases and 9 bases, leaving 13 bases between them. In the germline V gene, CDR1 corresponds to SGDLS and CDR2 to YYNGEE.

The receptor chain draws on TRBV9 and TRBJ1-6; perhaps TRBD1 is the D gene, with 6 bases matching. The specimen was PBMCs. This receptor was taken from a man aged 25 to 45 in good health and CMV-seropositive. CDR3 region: CASSEQGRRSPLHF. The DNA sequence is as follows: TGTGCCAGCAGCGAACAGGGACGTCGTTCACCCCTCCACTTT.